The 5 T cell receptor beta chains reported below all come from one sample, sequenced in a study of blood T cell repertoires in COVID-19. Generated by immunoSEQ multiplex PCR, the TCRdb table keeps only in-frame clones and is missing some. The sample carries a few hundred thousand clones, 80% to 90% recorded once. The sequenced sample consisted of peripheral blood. These receptor sequences come from a middle-aged woman who had recovered from COVID-19.

This chain links TRBV10-2 with TRBJ2-1; 9 nucleotides line up with TRBD2. V dropped 2 bases and J dropped 13; count of bases not matched to a gene: 6. The CDR3 runs 13 residues. The germline V gene encodes CDR1 WSHSY and CDR2 SAAADI. The CDR3 is CASSETAGGPQFF. CDR3 DNA: TGCGCCAGCAGTGAGACGGCGGGGGGGCCTCAGTTCTTC.

The chain joins TRBV12-3 or TRBV12-4 to TRBJ1-1, with a weak D call TRBD1 (5 bases). Between the trimmed V and J ends, which lost 6 bases and 10 bases, there was a span of 18 bases. The CDR3 spans 13 residues. This CDR3 reads CASSSRGTQGAFF. CDR3 nucleotide sequence: TGTGCCAGCAGCTCCCGCGGGACCCAAGGAGCTTTCTTT.

The chain links TRBV10-3 to TRBJ1-1; D is perhaps TRBD1 (5 bases). Deletions cut 11 bases from V and 0 bases from J, with 13 bases between. This CDR3 is built from 13 residues. Germline V gene data show CDR1 as ENHRY and CDR2 as SYGVKD. DNA for the CDR3: TGTGCCTCCATCGGGGGGTTGAACACTGAAGCTTTCTTT. Translated: CASIGGLNTEAFF.

V is TRBV21-1 and J is TRBJ1-6; no DNA check was done on the table's D call, TRBD1. TRBV21-1 is listed as a pseudogene. This CDR3 is built from 15 residues. CDR3 amino acids: CASSIWTGTYSPLHF. In DNA, the CDR3 is TGTGCCAGCAGCATCTGGACAGGCACTTATTCACCCCTCCACTTT.

The chain employs TRBV6-2 or TRBV6-3 and TRBJ2-1; 8 nucleotides match TRBD2. In germline, CDR1 is MNHEY, CDR2 SVGEGT. The CDR3 loop spans 15 amino acids. V lost 6 bases and J lost 3; bases outside the gene matches: 7. The CDR3 loop reads CASSRSGTSYNEQFF. DNA of the CDR3: TGTGCCAGCAGCCGTTCCGGGACTAGCTACAATGAGCAGTTCTTC.